This T cell receptor beta chain was obtained from a study of response to subunit inactivated influenza vaccine. Study-wide results and limits: Authors suggested that a seasonal influenza vaccination recruits few new T cells each time.

On this clonotype itself: The target antigen is unknown.

After removal of 0 bases from V and 2 bases from J, the junction contained 5 bases not matched to a gene. Germline CDR1 MNHEY, CDR2 SVGAGI. The CDR3 totals 17 residues. TCRdb fed the RT-PCR reads into MiXCR, producing one record per CDR3 protein. The sample has hundreds of thousands of distinct CDR3 sequences; just over 20% are singletons. The chain recombines TRBV6-5 with TRBJ2-3, with TRBD2 matching 10 bases. The sequence derives from a man between 50 and 75 years old who received an inactivated influenza vaccine. The sequenced sample was PBMCs from blood, obtained approximately 20 months after vaccination. For the CDR3, the DNA is TGTGCCAGCAGTTACTCGAGGACTAGCGGAGCCACAGATACGCAGTATTTT. Translated, it gives CASSYSRTSGATDTQYF.